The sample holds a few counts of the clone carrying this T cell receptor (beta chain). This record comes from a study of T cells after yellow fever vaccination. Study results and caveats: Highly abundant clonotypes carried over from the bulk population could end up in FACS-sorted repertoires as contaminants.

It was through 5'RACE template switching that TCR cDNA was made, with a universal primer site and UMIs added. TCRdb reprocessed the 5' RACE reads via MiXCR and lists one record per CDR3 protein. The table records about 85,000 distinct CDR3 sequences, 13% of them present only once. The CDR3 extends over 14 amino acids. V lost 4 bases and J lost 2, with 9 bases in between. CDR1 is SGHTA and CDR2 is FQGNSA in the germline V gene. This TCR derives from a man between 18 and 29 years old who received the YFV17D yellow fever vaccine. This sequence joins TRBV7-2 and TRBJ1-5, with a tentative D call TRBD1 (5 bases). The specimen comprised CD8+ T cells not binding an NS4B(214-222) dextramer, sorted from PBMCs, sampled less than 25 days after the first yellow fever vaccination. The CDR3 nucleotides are TGTGCCAGCAGCTCCCGGGGGGGCAATCAGCCCCAGCATTTT. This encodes CASSSRGGNQPQHF.